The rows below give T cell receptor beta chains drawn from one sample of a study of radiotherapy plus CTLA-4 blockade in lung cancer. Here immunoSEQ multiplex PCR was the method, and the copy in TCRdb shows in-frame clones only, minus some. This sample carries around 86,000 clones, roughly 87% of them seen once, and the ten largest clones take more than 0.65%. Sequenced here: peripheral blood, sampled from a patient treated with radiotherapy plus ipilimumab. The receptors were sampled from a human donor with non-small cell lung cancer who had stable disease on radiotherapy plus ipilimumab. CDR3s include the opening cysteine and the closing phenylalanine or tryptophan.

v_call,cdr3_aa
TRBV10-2,CASSVHGTAGGSYNEQFF
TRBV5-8,CASSSGLAGQHEQFF
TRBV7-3,CASSRGTSGTDTQYF
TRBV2,CASSEVGVNTEAFF
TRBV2,CASKGLAGGNEQFF
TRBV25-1,CASGDSVRNTGELFF
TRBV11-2,CASSLRGQGLAGANVLTF
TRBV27,CASSLSAGVAYEQYF
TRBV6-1,CATRLNEQYF
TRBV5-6,CASSFESQETQYF
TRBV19,CASSYLPGQGASEQYF
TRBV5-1,CASSLRLAGGRGETQYF
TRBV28,CASSGQATDTQYF
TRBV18,CASSLGQGATGNTIYF
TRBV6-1,CASSYGDTQQFF
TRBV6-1,CASSPGTSRLQYF
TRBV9,CASSVEDSGGVYEQYF
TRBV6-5,CASSYSRTANYGYTF
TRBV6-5,CASSGRGFGTDTQYF
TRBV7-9,CASSLSGVTDTQYF
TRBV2,CASRGDGDTGELFF
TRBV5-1,CASSFGGSSGSETQYF
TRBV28,CASTSSSGSGNTIYF
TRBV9,CASSPRSGGAGANVLTF
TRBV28,CASTPGGGPVEQYF
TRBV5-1,CASSLGGLGETQYF
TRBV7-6,CASSLNLAGGMKTQYF
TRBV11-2,CASSLRRGQGFGGYTF
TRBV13,CASSLGAQAGTVQYF
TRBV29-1,CSVGLGLEVYNEQFF
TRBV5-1,CASSSSGGAGSPLHF
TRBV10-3,CAISDLGQGSSEQYF
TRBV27,CASSRSGTPTSGEQYF
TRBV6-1,CASSESGTGTYEQYF
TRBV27,CASSLMGQGKNTIYF
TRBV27,CASRTGGAQTQYF
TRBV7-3,CASSLMSSRDRNEQFF
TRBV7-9,CASSLGMGLAGGPKEQYF
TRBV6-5,CASSYGISYEQYF
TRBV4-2,CASSQLGPTLTDTQYF
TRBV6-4,CASFRTISYEQYF
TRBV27,CASSLVGRGAEIEGYTF
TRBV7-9,CASSAGTAIEAFF
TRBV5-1,CASSPGAETQYF
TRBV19,CASSNPRGKTDTQYF
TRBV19,CASSEAGVGPDTQYF
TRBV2,CASSALDEQYF
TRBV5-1,CASSLDGQTYNEKLFF
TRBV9,CASSVDLRNNEQFF
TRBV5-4,CASSLVGLREQYF
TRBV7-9,CASSLGGPQYF
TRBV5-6,CASSFGSSRNYGYTF
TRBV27,CASTGTRSGNEQFF
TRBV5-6,CASSLPTGGSGYTF
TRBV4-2,CASSQERSSNEQFF
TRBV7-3,CASSSTGGVGKLFF
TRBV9,CASSVRRNYGYTF
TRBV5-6,CASSQVSGNTIYF
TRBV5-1,CASSLRGVTTDTQYF